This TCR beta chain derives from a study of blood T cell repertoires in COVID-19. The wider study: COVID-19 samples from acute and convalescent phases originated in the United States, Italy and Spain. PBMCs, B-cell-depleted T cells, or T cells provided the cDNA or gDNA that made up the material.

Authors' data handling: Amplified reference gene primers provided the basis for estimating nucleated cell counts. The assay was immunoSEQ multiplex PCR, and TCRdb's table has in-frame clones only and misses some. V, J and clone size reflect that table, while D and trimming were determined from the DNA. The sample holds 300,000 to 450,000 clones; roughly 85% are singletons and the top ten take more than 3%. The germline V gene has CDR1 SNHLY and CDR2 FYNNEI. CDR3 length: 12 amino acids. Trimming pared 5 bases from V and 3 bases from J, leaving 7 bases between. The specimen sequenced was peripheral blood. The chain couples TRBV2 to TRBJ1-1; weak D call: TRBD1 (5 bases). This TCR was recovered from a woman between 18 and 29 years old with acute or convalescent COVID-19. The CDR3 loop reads CASSWGDTEAFF. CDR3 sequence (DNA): TGTGCCAGCAGTTGGGGGGACACTGAAGCTTTCTTT.